Described below is a single T cell receptor (beta chain) sequence and its context. This record belongs to a study of blood T cell repertoires in COVID-19. The overall study: Collection of acute and convalescent COVID-19 samples took place in the United States, Italy and Spain. The cDNA or gDNA used as material had been derived from T cells, B-cell-depleted T cells, or PBMCs.

CDR3 length equals 16 residues. Trimming pared 0 bases from V and 4 bases from J, leaving 12 bases between. CDR1 SGHVS and CDR2 FQNEAQ come from the germline V gene. Generated by immunoSEQ multiplex PCR, the TCRdb table keeps only in-frame clones and is missing some. Of around 80,000 clones in the sample, around 79% are singletons; the top ten hold 5.7%. Source material: peripheral blood. This chain uses TRBV7-8 with TRBJ2-2, with D tentatively TRBD1 (6 bases). The TCR originated in a man aged 50 or older with active or convalescent COVID-19. CDR3 sequence (DNA): TGTGCCAGCAGCTTAGCGCAGGGGCCCAGCACCGGGGAGCTGTTTTTT. Amino acids: CASSLAQGPSTGELFF. The full variable domain, in which reference TRBV7-8 and TRBJ2-2 provide the parts outside the CDR3, is GAGVSQSPRYKVAKRGQDVALRCDPISGHVSLFWYQQALGQGPEFLTYFQNEAQLDKSGLPSDRFFAERPEGSVSTLKIQRTQQEDSAVYLCASSLAQGPSTGELFFGEGSRLTVL.